What follows describes a single TCR beta chain. The target antigen is unknown. This sample stems from a study of T cells after yellow fever vaccination. Template switching with 5'RACE generated the TCR cDNA and added a universal primer site and UMIs. TCRdb used MiXCR to reprocess the 5' RACE reads, holding one entry per CDR3 protein. Here the sample spans a few hundred thousand distinct CDR3 sequences, roughly 8.7% being singletons. Findings and caveats of the study: Contaminants from the bulk population, in the form of abundant clonotypes, could be found in FACS-sorted repertoires. Most clones from primary vaccination were detected again post-booster (roughly 96% CD4, around 88% CD8). The secondary response peaked faster, at day 5 versus 15, but was weaker.

CDR1 KGHDR and CDR2 SFDVKD come from the germline V gene. V lost 4 bases, J lost 13 bases, and 13 bases stayed unmatched. The CDR3 loop spans 15 amino acids. The rearrangement links TRBV24-1 to TRBJ2-1; 9 bases map to TRBD1. The TCR comes from a man between 18 and 29 years old who received the YFV17D yellow fever vaccine. Material: CD4+ T cells sorted from PBMCs, obtained 5 days after the yellow fever booster vaccination. The CDR3 DNA reads as TGTGCCACCAGTGACCCTGGACAGGGGTCGTTTGTACAGTTCTTC. It codes for CATSDPGQGSFVQFF.